This record looks at one TCR beta chain sequence and its context. The antigen this receptor binds is unknown. No quality values exist for individual bases; no much larger clone is one base distant. This entry comes from a study of blood T cell repertoires in COVID-19 (TCRdb year 2020). A note on the overall study: Samples from collaborators originated in the United States, Italy and Spain and spanned both the acute and convalescent phases of COVID-19. Sample metadata almost always included a de-identified subject ID, COVID-19 status, age in years and sex. The repertoires were made available in a free public database intended to serve as a resource for research on the immune response to SARS-CoV-2. Samples came from the ongoing ImmuneRACE study (first 160 participants) plus 1,254 subjects from 6 global collaborators. Subjects who had been exposed to COVID-19, were actively infected with it, or had recovered from it provided the deeply sampled blood TCRbeta repertoires that made up the dataset. The prospective study material was composed of cDNA or gDNA derived from T cells, B-cell-depleted T cells, or PBMCs. HLA class I and class II types, where available, came from metadata supplied by the sample provider rather than from assay-based typing. General study outcomes and caveats: The quantity of clinical and demographic metadata differed by source and by participant and was supplied without curation.

Participants in the prospective study were aged 18 to 89 years, lived in over 20 United States geographic areas, and enrolled through a virtual design. Cohort assignment in the prospective study relied on participant-reported clinical history from a screening survey and a study questionnaire. Recovered participants in ImmuneRACE Cohort 3 were defined by two consecutive negative NP/OP PCR tests, clearance by a healthcare professional, or resolution of symptoms. Each participant in the prospective study had whole blood, serum and a nasopharyngeal or oropharyngeal swab collected by mobile phlebotomists. Over an approximately 2-month period, participants in the prospective study had the option of providing additional blood draws and questionnaires. Blood samples from the prospective study were shipped frozen or at room temperature prior to DNA extraction. The CDR3 runs 15 amino acids, cysteine and phenylalanine included. Kept here is only the CDR3 DNA, which spans 45 bases and is read in frame from base 1. The germline V gene provides CDR1 SGHRS and CDR2 YFSETQ. Deletion took 0 bases off V and 8 bases off J, with a span of 14 bases between the germline ends.

TCRbeta CDR3 regions were amplified from genomic DNA using the immunoSEQ Assay, a bias-controlled multiplex PCR. In the paper's pipeline: The number of nucleated cells in each sample was estimated from the amplification of reference gene primers within the assay. To quantify the absolute abundance of each unique TCRbeta CDR3 rearrangement, sequence reads were collapsed and filtered. For each sample, productive Simpson clonality was calculated as the square root of Simpson's diversity index over productive rearrangements. This immuneACCESS table, as held by TCRdb, lists in-frame sequences with V and J called but not all clones. Of the missing ones, under half trace to an unresolved V gene in checked studies; the others have no known cause. V, J and clone size are those of that table, while D and trimming were read from the DNA. In all, the sample holds approximately 300,000 clones, and 92% of those were seen once. About a fifth of the sample is held by the ten biggest clonotypes.

Sequencing was performed on PBMCs or T cells enriched from blood (not recorded which). The receptor's source is a woman in her twenties or thirties who had recovered from COVID-19. The chain is assembled from TRBV5-1 and TRBJ1-4, with the D gene not confidently named. This receptor carries the CDR3 CASSLGAAREEKLFF. The DNA sequence follows: TGCGCCAGCAGCTTGGGGGCAGCCCGAGAGGAAAAACTGTTTTTT.